The 8 T cell receptor beta chains listed next were all sequenced from one sample in a study of T cell clonotyping in hematopoietic cell transplantation. TCRdb keeps only in-frame clones here, not all; method: immunoSEQ multiplex PCR. The sample lists about 45,000 clones, 94% occurring once. Sequences were obtained from peripheral blood mononuclear cells. The receptors stem from a woman aged 50 to 65 in good health. Some clones in this sample may be carry-over from other donors' samples.

The chain carries TRBV6-5 and TRBJ1-3, with D unresolved. V was shortened by 2 bases and J by 0 bases, with 11 bases between the two germline ends. This CDR3 region has 16 residues. Germline CDR1 and CDR2: MNHEY and SVGAGI. The DNA for the CDR3 is TGTGCCAGCAGTTACGGCTCACCCACCTCTGGAAACACCATATATTTT. Its translation: CASSYGSPTSGNTIYF.

This chain connects TRBV5-1 to TRBJ1-4; 7 bases match TRBD1. Germline loops: CDR1 SGHRS, CDR2 YFSETQ. The V segment lost 0 bases and the J segment 2 bases; nucleotides outside the gene matches: 10. The CDR3 is 18 residues long. CDR3 DNA sequence: TGCGCCAGCAGCTTGGACGCCAGGGGGATTTCTACTAATGAAAAACTGTTTTTT. Translated, it gives CASSLDARGISTNEKLFF.

The rearrangement uses TRBV4-1 and TRBJ1-1, with TRBD1 identical over 8 bases. Germline CDR1 reads MGHRA; CDR2 reads YSYEKL. The length of the CDR3 is 17 residues. V lost 4 bases to trimming and J lost 0 bases; unmatched junction nucleotides: 10. The CDR3 spells CASSPDRDSSMNTEAFF. As DNA, the CDR3 is TGCGCCAGCAGCCCGGACAGGGACTCCTCCATGAACACTGAAGCTTTCTTT.

V and J are TRBV14 and TRBJ1-1, with D unresolved. V was trimmed by 4 bases and J by 8 bases, leaving 11 bases between them. This CDR3 comprises 12 residues. Germline-derived CDR1 and CDR2 are SGHDN and FVKESK. CDR3 sequence reads: CASSPPFGEAFF. In nucleotides, the CDR3 is TGTGCCAGCAGCCCTCCCTTTGGGGAAGCTTTCTTT.

The chain links TRBV18 to TRBJ2-7; 9 positions agree with TRBD1. Germline V CDR1 and CDR2: KGHSH, LQKENI. The CDR3 sequence is 15 residues long. The J segment lost 5 bases and the V segment lost 0 bases, leaving 5 bases of the junction unmatched. In DNA, the CDR3 is TGTGCCAGCTCACCACCGGGCACAGGGGGCCACGAGCAGTACTTC. This gives the protein CASSPPGTGGHEQYF.

V is TRBV5-4 and J is TRBJ2-1; tentatively, D is TRBD2 (5 bases). CDR3 length: 15 amino acids. Germline values: CDR1 SGHNT, CDR2 YYREEE (reference sequence). Trimming stripped 3 bases from V and 4 bases from J, with 14 bases between. CDR3 nucleotides: TGTGCCAGCAGCTCCCGGCGGGTAGGGTACAATGAGCAGTTCTTC. This codes for CASSSRRVGYNEQFF. Filled out from reference TRBV5-4 and TRBJ2-1, the complete variable domain reads ETGVTQSPTHLIKTRGQQVTLRCSSQSGHNTVSWYQQALGQGPQFIFQYYREEENGRGNFPPRFSGLQFPNYSSELNVNALELDDSALYLCASSSRRVGYNEQFFGPGTRLTVL.

The V call is TRBV7-9, the J call TRBJ1-3, with D unclear. The CDR3 has 14 amino acids. Germline-derived CDR1 and CDR2 are SEHNR and FQNEAQ (reference sequence). The V end lost 4 bases, the J end lost 3 bases, and 10 bases lay between the germline ends. The CDR3 spells CASSYGLFGNTIYF. CDR3 bases: TGTGCCAGCAGCTATGGACTCTTTGGAAACACCATATATTTT.

The V and J genes are TRBV11-3 and TRBJ2-3; D is possibly TRBD2 (6 bases). There are 13 residues in the CDR3. Trimming removed 1 base at V and 6 bases at J, with 8 bases between. Looked up from germline, CDR1 is SGHNT and CDR2 is YENEEA. CDR3 DNA: TGTGCCAGCAGCTTAGGGCTAGCGGATACGCAGTATTTT. Residues: CASSLGLADTQYF.